These T cell receptor beta chains were read from a single sample in a study of blood T cell repertoires in COVID-19. Some clones are missing from TCRdb's copy, which holds only in-frame ones; the method was immunoSEQ multiplex PCR. Of about 170,000 clones listed, about 90% are singletons. The sample was PBMCs or T cells enriched from blood (not recorded which). Receptors originate from a human donor with acute COVID-19. The donor label of this sample is uncertain. CDR3s include the opening cysteine and the closing phenylalanine or tryptophan. D genes are given only for firm matches. Expanded clones are given a class, and other clones once, few, many or no size at all.

>NA|NA|TRBV5-4|TRBJ2-3
TGTGCCAGCAGCCCTACAGGGGAGGCAGATACGCAGTATTTT
CASSPTGEADTQYF
>NA|NA|TRBV4-2|TRBJ2-7
TGTGCCAGCAGCCAAGTGAGGTCACAGGACTACGAGCAGTACTTC
CASSQVRSQDYEQYF
>NA|NA|TRBV2|TRBJ2-4
TGTGCCATCACCCACATCCAAACAGGGAGGGGGATCGCCGAAAACATTCAGTACTTC
CAITHIQTGRGIAENIQYF
>once|NA|TRBV6-5|TRBJ1-2
TGTGCCAGCAGTTACATTTCGGCAGGGAAGGGTGGCTACACCTTC
CASSYISAGKGGYTF
>NA|NA|TRBV3-1/TRBV3-2|TRBJ2-4
TGTGCCAGCAGCCGTCCCCTTAGCGAAATTCAGTACTTC
CASSRPLSEIQYF
>once|NA|TRBV19|TRBJ1-2
TGTGCCGTGCTCCTCTGGCAGGGAGGATACTATGGCTACACCTTC
CAVLLWQGGYYGYTF
>NA|TRBD1|TRBV5-1|TRBJ1-6
TGCGCCAGCAGTACCGGGACAGGGGTTAATTCACCCCTCCACTTT
CASSTGTGVNSPLHF
>NA|NA|TRBV11-2|TRBJ1-4
TGTGCCAGCAGCTTAGATCTCCCGGCAGGGCCCAATGAAAAACTGTTTTTT
CASSLDLPAGPNEKLFF
>once|TRBD1|TRBV7-6|TRBJ2-7
TGTGCCAGCAGCTCAGAAGACGGACAGGGGGTCTACGAGCAGTACTTC
CASSSEDGQGVYEQYF
>NA|NA|TRBV24-1|TRBJ1-5
TGTGCCACCTCCCCGCGAGGGATGGGGAAAAATCAGCCCCAGCATTTT
CATSPRGMGKNQPQHF
>NA|TRBD2|TRBV4-3|TRBJ2-5
TGCGCCAGCAGCCAAGAGGGACTAGCGGGGGGCGGGGAGACCCAGTACTTC
CASSQEGLAGGGETQYF
>NA|TRBD1|TRBV28|TRBJ1-2
TGTGCCAGCAGCACCGGGACAGGATTTAACTATGGCTACACCTTC
CASSTGTGFNYGYTF
>NA|NA|TRBV6-4|TRBJ1-2
TGTGCCGGGAAGGGGTCGGGGGATACCCTCTATGGCTACACCTTC
CAGKGSGDTLYGYTF
>NA|TRBD1|TRBV5-1|TRBJ1-2
TGCGCCAGCAGCGAGGGACAGGGCAACTATGGCTACACCTTC
CASSEGQGNYGYTF
>once|TRBD2|TRBV2|TRBJ2-5
TGTGCCAGCATCTACGGACTAGCGCAAGAGACCCAGTACTTC
CASIYGLAQETQYF
>NA|TRBD2|TRBV27|TRBJ2-7
TGTGCCAGCAGGGAGCGGGGGCACTCCTACGAGCAGTACTTC
CASRERGHSYEQYF